This T cell receptor (beta chain) appears in the sequencing data of a study of shared clonotypes between healthy human individuals. Findings and caveats of the study: Estimated clonotype richness was generally higher in naive than memory subsets. Sampling was confined to blood; repertoires within tissues likely differ.

CD45RO negativity and positive selection for CCR7 defined naive CD8 cells, a population that excluded terminally differentiated effector memory CD45RA+ cells. Some clones are missing from TCRdb's copy, which holds only in-frame ones; the method was immunoSEQ multiplex PCR. This sample has about 2.1 million clones, with roughly 93% found just once. In regard to this clone: Its cognate antigen is unknown.

Sequencing input: naive CD8+ T cells from PBMCs. The clonotype comes from a man in his late teens or twenties in good health. Some clones in this sample may be carry-over from other donors' samples.

CDR3 DNA: TGCGCCAGCAGCCTGCCGGGAGGGCCGTCTGGAAACACCATATATTTT. Translating gives CASSLPGGPSGNTIYF. The chain carries TRBV5-1 and TRBJ1-3; D unresolved. The CDR3 contains 16 residues. The germline V and J ends were trimmed by 4 bases and 1 base, with 15 bases remaining between them. The V gene's germline CDR1 is SGHRS and CDR2 YFSETQ.